These 32 T cell receptor beta chains originate from one sample sequenced in a study of tumor and adjacent non-tumor tissue in lung cancer. Three rounds of nested PCR, following a modified ARM-PCR protocol, produced the TCRbeta library. In TCRdb, the multiplex PCR reads were re-called with MiXCR into one record per CDR3 protein. The table has 100,000 to 150,000 distinct CDR3 sequences, roughly 64% seen once. RNA was extracted from bulk tissue without any cell sorting. Sample: lung tumor tissue. These receptors all stem from a man aged 30 to 45 with non-small cell lung cancer.

Turning to this clonotype: One base away lies a much larger clone, so this may be a sequencing read error. This sequence joins TRBV20-1 and TRBJ2-4; no firm D call. Germline-derived CDR1 and CDR2 are DFQATT and SNEGSKA (reference sequence). CDR3 size: 15 residues. In DNA, the CDR3 is TGCAGTGCTAGATCTAGTGGAGCAAGTAAAAACATTCAGTGCTTC. Encoded protein: CSARSSGASKNIQCF.

V is TRBV4-3 and J is TRBJ1-5; no reliable D call. Germline assignment: CDR1 LGHNA and CDR2 YSLEER. The ends were cut back, 0 bases at V and 11 bases at J, with 20 bases in the middle. This CDR3 has 16 residues. CDR3 amino acids: CASSQDVGMFDKSQHF. CDR3 coding DNA: TGCGCCAGCAGCCAAGATGTGGGGATGTTCGATAAGTCCCAGCATTTT.

As for this clonotype: It may be a read error: a sequence one base away is much more abundant. V gene TRBV6-5 combines with J gene TRBJ2-5; TRBD1 matches 10 bases. The CDR3 runs to 14 residues. Germline loops: CDR1 MNHEY, CDR2 SVGAGI. CDR3 loop: CVSSRDRGGETQYF. CDR3 nucleotide sequence: TGTGTCAGCAGCCGGGACAGGGGTGGCGAGACCCAGTACTTC.

CDR3 sequence reads: CASSGQGGGEQFF. In nucleotides, the CDR3 is TGTGCCAGCAGTGGACAGGGTGGAGGTGAGCAGTTCTTC. The chain is built from TRBV2 and TRBJ2-1, with TRBD1 matching over 7 bases. J lost 9 bases, V lost 4 bases, and 6 bases had no gene match. The CDR3 runs to 13 residues. From germline, CDR1 is SNHLY and CDR2 FYNNEI.

A remark on this clonotype: Mismatch with germline at one junction end may stem from a read error. The J gene is TRBJ1-1, the V gene TRBV28; TRBD1 matches 12 bases. The CDR3 runs 14 residues. The germline V gene has CDR1 MDHEN and CDR2 SYDVKM. The CDR3 DNA sequence: TGTGACAGCGGGACAGGGGGCATTGACACTGAAGCTTTCTTT. Its protein is CDSGTGGIDTEAFF. Together with reference TRBV28 and TRBJ1-1, the CDR3 gives the full variable domain: DVKVTQSSRYLVKRTGEKVFLECVQDMDHENMFWYRQDPGLGLRLIYFSYDVKMKEKGDIPEGYSVSREKKERFSLILESASTNQTSMYLCDSGTGGIDTEAFFGQGTRLTVV.

This clonotype was seen many times. The V call is TRBV11-1, the J call TRBJ2-1; possible D gene TRBD1, 5 bases. Germline CDR1 SGHAT, CDR2 FQDESV (reference sequence). Trimming took off 8 bases at V and 8 bases at J, with 16 bases between the two ends. The CDR3 extends over 13 amino acids. The CDR3 DNA is TGTGCCAGCGGTATAATGCAAGGGGATGAGCAGTTCTTC. Its protein product is CASGIMQGDEQFF.

The chain links TRBV18 to TRBJ2-2; D gene uncertain. The V and J ends lost 5 bases and 3 bases respectively, with 16 bases between them. Germline V lookup: CDR1 KGHSH, CDR2 LQKENI. CDR3 size: 16 residues. CDR3 bases: TGTGCCAGCTCATCACGTCCGATTGAGTACACCGGGGAGCTGTTTTTT. Its protein product is CASSSRPIEYTGELFF.

About this clonotype: A much larger clonotype is one base distant, so this may be a read error. The gene calls are TRBV12-3 or TRBV12-4 and TRBJ2-6, with D perhaps matching TRBD1 or TRBD2 (6 bases each). This CDR3 comprises 15 residues. The CDR3 loop reads CASGLGGTGANVLTF. CDR3 bases: TGTGCCAGCGGTTTAGGGGGGACTGGGGCCAACGTCCTGACTTTC.

The chain couples TRBV11-2 to TRBJ2-1, with unresolved D. CDR1 and CDR2 from the germline V gene are SGHAT and FQNNGV. Trimming removed 2 bases at V and 16 bases at J, with 27 bases between. The length of the CDR3 is 16 residues. DNA for the CDR3: TGTGCCAGCAGCTTACATGCTGGCGCGTCCTACAATGAGCGATTCTTC. It is translated as CASSLHAGASYNERFF.

Worth noting for this clonotype: This may arise from a read error, as a much more abundant clone is one base away. The chain couples TRBV6-2 or TRBV6-3 to TRBJ2-5; D is unresolved. CDR3 size: 10 residues. Germline V lookup: CDR1 MNHEY, CDR2 SVGEGT. In DNA, the CDR3 is TGTGCCAACAGTTCGGGGACCCAGTACTTC. Encoded protein: CANSSGTQYF.

This clonotype was seen just once. This CDR3 is missing its conserved last phenylalanine or tryptophan, likely due to a read error. It is unclear where the CDR3 begins or ends on the DNA, so no DNA is shown, and the CDR3 is as TCRdb lists it. This chain joins TRBV4-3 and TRBJ2-2; the table's D call of TRBD1 was not tested on the DNA. Germline V gene sequence: CDR1 LGHNA, CDR2 YSLEER. Ends included, the CDR3 has 16 residues. CDR3 amino acids: CASSQDARAWNTGELL.

This clonotype was observed a single time. One junction end does not reproduce the germline sequence, and a read error may be involved. This chain joins TRBV11-2 and TRBJ2-7; the D gene is possibly TRBD2 (6 bases). Per the germline V gene, CDR1 is SGHAT and CDR2 is FQNNGV. This CDR3 is 16 amino acids long. The CDR3 DNA sequence: TGTGCCAGCAGTTTAGAAAAATTGGGGGGAACCTATGAGCAGTACTTC. Translation: CASSLEKLGGTYEQYF.

A remark on this clonotype: Compared with germline, one end of the junction differs, possibly owing to a read error. The CDR3: CGSSADTYQETQYF. The CDR3 DNA reads as TGTGGCAGCAGCGCCGACACATATCAAGAGACCCAGTACTTC. The rearrangement links TRBV11-1 to TRBJ2-5; the D is unclear. CDR1 is SGHAT, CDR2 FQDESV, per germline (reference sequence). There are 14 residues in the CDR3. Full variable domain (outside the CDR3, taken from reference TRBV11-1 and TRBJ2-5): EAEVAQSPRYKITEKSQAVAFWCDPISGHATLYWYRQILGQGPELLVQFQDESVVDDSQLPKDRFSAERLKGVDSTLKIQPAELGDSAMYLCGSSADTYQETQYFGPGTRLLVL.

The sample holds many counts of this clonotype. The chain recombines TRBV20-1 with TRBJ2-1; 8 nucleotides match TRBD1. There are 15 residues in the CDR3. The germline gives CDR1 DFQATT, CDR2 SNEGSKA (reference sequence). The trim removed 6 bases at V and 2 bases at J, leaving 9 bases unmatched. The CDR3 is CSALALQGAYNEQFF. DNA for the CDR3: TGCAGTGCCTTGGCACTACAGGGGGCCTACAATGAGCAGTTCTTC.

The chain combines TRBV20-1 with TRBJ1-2, with 8 bases lining up with TRBD1. J was trimmed by 12 bases and V by 2 bases; bases with no gene match: 11. The germline V gene has CDR1 DFQATT and CDR2 SNEGSKA (reference sequence). This CDR3 has 13 residues. Written as DNA, the CDR3 is TGCAGTGCTAGAACAGGGGGGGACTATGGTCACACCTTC. Protein product: CSARTGGDYGHTF.

Of note for this clonotype: The conserved closing phenylalanine or tryptophan is absent in this CDR3, likely reflecting a read error. The chain carries TRBV7-8 and TRBJ1-1; the D gene is possibly TRBD1 (5 bases). The ends were cut back, 11 bases at V and 7 bases at J, with 29 bases in the middle. This CDR3 spans 16 amino acids. Germline V gives CDR1 SGHVS, CDR2 FQNEAQ. CDR3 sequence (DNA): TGTGCCGACAGCTCACTGGGACCGGCCTTCATTGTTGAAGCTTTCATT. It codes for CADSSLGPAFIVEAFI.

Concerning this clonotype itself: A clone one base away is much larger, so this may be a read error. This sequence joins TRBV20-1 and TRBJ2-3; D ambiguous. The germline CDR1 and CDR2 sequences are DFQATT and SNEGSKA (reference sequence). This CDR3 has 13 residues. In DNA form, the CDR3 reads TGCAGTGCAAGAGGTCCGGAGATAGATACGCAGTATTTT. The encoded protein is CSARGPEIDTQYF.

This chain uses TRBV5-1 with TRBJ2-1; TRBD2 matches at 11 bases. The germline gives CDR1 SGHRS, CDR2 YFSETQ. V shed 2 bases, J shed 7 bases, and the junction held 17 bases outside the gene matches. The CDR3 sequence is 19 residues long. CDR3 amino acids: CASSFPGGGIAGGENEQFF. The CDR3 coding sequence is TGCGCCAGCAGCTTCCCAGGGGGCGGGATAGCGGGAGGGGAGAATGAGCAGTTCTTC.

The CDR3 region is CASRQRLYSNQPQHF. In DNA form, the CDR3 reads TGTGCCAGCCGACAGCGGCTTTATAGCAATCAGCCCCAGCATTTT. This sequence joins TRBV6-1 and TRBJ1-5; the D gene is possibly TRBD1 (5 bases). The CDR3 is made up of 15 amino acids. V was shortened by 8 bases and J by 0 bases, with 14 bases between the two germline ends. Germline CDR1 and CDR2: MNHNS and SASEGT.

To note about this clonotype: It may be a read error: a sequence one base away is much more abundant. V usage is TRBV29-1 and J usage is TRBJ1-1; D not resolved. The CDR3 sequence is 14 residues long. Germline loops: CDR1 SQVTM, CDR2 ANQGSEA. This chain's CDR3 is CGVEDDVLNTEAFF. CDR3 nucleotide sequence: TGCGGCGTTGAAGATGACGTTTTGAACACTGAAGCTTTCTTT.

On this clonotype: A read error may explain this, as a much larger clone is one base away. This chain connects TRBV5-6 to TRBJ2-5, with 9 nucleotides matching TRBD1. From germline, CDR1 is SGHDT and CDR2 YYEEEE. CDR3 length: 13 residues. The DNA of the CDR3 is TGTGCCAGCAGCTGGGACAGGGAGGGGACCAAGTACTTC. Its translation is CASSWDREGTKYF.

With regard to this clonotype: A read error may account for a junction end that differs from germline. The chain links TRBV5-5 to TRBJ2-2; 9 nucleotides line up with TRBD2. CDR1 and CDR2 (germline): SGHKS, YYEKEE (reference sequence). CDR3 size: 16 residues. This CDR3 reads CVSSLGLAKDTGELFF. CDR3 bases: TGTGTCAGCAGCTTGGGACTAGCCAAGGACACCGGGGAGCTGTTTTTT.

The chain is built from TRBV12-3 or TRBV12-4 and TRBJ1-6; the match to TRBD1 covers 9 bases. The CDR3 has 15 residues. The ends lost 5 bases at V and 7 bases at J; junction bases unmatched: 6. CDR3 nucleotide sequence: TGTGCCAGCAGTACAGGGGGCGGTGGGAATTCACCCCTCCACTTT. Protein product: CASSTGGGGNSPLHF.

The chain links TRBV5-1 to TRBJ1-2; a weak D match, TRBD1 (5 bases). The length of the CDR3 is 12 residues. Trimming pared 0 bases from V and 8 bases from J, leaving 8 bases between. Germline V CDR1 and CDR2: SGHRS, YFSETQ. The CDR3 here is CASSLEGQGYTF. The CDR3 region has the DNA TGCGCCAGCAGCTTGGAGGGGCAGGGCTACACCTTC.

Concerning this clonotype: An end of the junction differs from the germline gene, which may be a read error. CDR3 in amino acids: CASSQDGGLARGAETQYF. The CDR3 nucleotides read TGTGCCAGCAGCCAAGATGGGGGGCTAGCGAGAGGTGCGGAGACCCAGTACTTC. This chain links TRBV4-1 with TRBJ2-5, with D possibly called TRBD1 or TRBD2 (6 bases each). The CDR3 runs 18 residues. CDR1 is MGHRA, CDR2 YSYEKL, per germline.

This clonotype has a single count. At one boundary the junction diverges from the germline segment, which might be a read error. The chain has TRBV20-1 and TRBJ2-5; maybe TRBD1 (6 bases). CDR1 is DFQATT and CDR2 is SNEGSKA in the germline V gene (reference sequence). This CDR3 contains 15 residues. Written as DNA, the CDR3 is TGCAGTGCTCAAGAGGACAGCAGATTGCAAGAGACCCTGTACTTC. Protein sequence: CSAQEDSRLQETLYF.

Concerning this clonotype: Germline is not matched at one junction end, which may reflect a read error. V usage is TRBV5-5 and J usage is TRBJ2-3, with D maybe TRBD2 (6 bases). This CDR3 is built from 15 residues. Germline V gene sequence: CDR1 SGHKS, CDR2 YYEKEE (reference sequence). Here the CDR3 reads CTSSWNNPPGDTQYF. CDR3 sequence (DNA): TGTACCAGCAGCTGGAACAATCCTCCGGGAGACACGCAGTATTTT.

Points on this clonotype: One junction end does not reproduce the germline sequence, and a read error may be involved. This chain uses TRBV6-6 with TRBJ1-4; D possibly corresponds to TRBD1 (5 bases). This CDR3 region has 12 residues. In germline, CDR1 is MNHNY, CDR2 SVGAGI (reference sequence). The CDR3 DNA follows: TGTGCCGGTCACGGGGCCGACTGGAAACTATTTTTT. Amino acid sequence: CAGHGADWKLFF.

To note about this clonotype: A much larger clone differs by one base, so this may be a read error. The chain combines TRBV20-1 with TRBJ2-1; D remains unclear. V was cut by 3 bases and J by 5 bases, with 14 bases left in between. The CDR3 is made up of 14 amino acids. Per germline, CDR1 DFQATT and CDR2 SNEGSKA (reference sequence). The CDR3 spells CSASSWTADNEQFF. CDR3 nucleotides: TGCAGTGCTAGTTCCTGGACCGCCGACAATGAGCAGTTCTTC.

This clonotype was counted between two and nine times. V and J are TRBV5-1 and TRBJ2-2; D is undetermined. Germline CDR1 reads SGHRS; CDR2 reads YFSETQ. This CDR3 is built from 11 residues. V lost 7 bases and J 6 bases, leaving 7 bases between the germline ends. CDR3 amino acids: CASREAGELFF. The CDR3 DNA follows: TGCGCCAGCCGAGAGGCCGGGGAGCTGTTTTTT.

In regard to this clonotype: One end of the junction varies from germline; a read error may be responsible. This chain uses TRBV4-2 with TRBJ1-1; D not resolved. The CDR3 runs to 15 residues. Looked up from germline, CDR1 is LGHNA and CDR2 is YNFKEQ. The CDR3: CTSSATQIGNSEAFF. DNA for the CDR3: TGTACCAGCAGCGCTACCCAGATAGGGAACAGTGAAGCTTTCTTT.

Of note for this clonotype: A read error may explain this, as a much larger clone is one base away. Since no conserved phenylalanine or tryptophan closes the CDR3, a read error is the likely cause. The rearrangement joins TRBV29-1 to TRBJ2-6; D gene unclear. The CDR3 runs to 13 residues. In germline, CDR1 is SQVTM, CDR2 ANQGSEA. The ends were cut back, 4 bases at V and 0 bases at J, with 4 bases in the middle. In DNA form, the CDR3 reads TGCAGCGTTGCGGGCTCTGGGGCCAACGTCCTGACTTCC. Protein product: CSVAGSGANVLTS.